This T cell receptor beta chain was obtained from a study of OX40 agonist ivuxolimab in advanced cancers. Background on the study: One hepatocellular carcinoma and a couple of cutaneous melanoma patients partially responded. Study outcomes and limitations: It was also the case that some nonresponders had low normalized T-cell clonal expansion. Partial responders at 0.1-3.0 mg/kg had among the lowest clonal expansion.

As regards this clone: The antigen remains undetermined.

Germline-derived CDR1 and CDR2 are GTSNPN and SVGIG (reference sequence). This CDR3 has 13 residues. Some clones are missing from TCRdb's copy, which holds only in-frame ones; the method was immunoSEQ multiplex PCR. The table lists some 48,000 clones, around 80% of them singletons. The sequence came from an adult with an advanced solid tumor such as melanoma, head and neck, liver or kidney cancer. This chain joins TRBV30 and TRBJ1-6, with TRBD1 identical over 10 bases. The input for sequencing was CD4+ or CD8+ T cells sorted from blood, taken in a trial of the OX40 agonist ivuxolimab. The CDR3 reads CARDRGRNSPLHF. For the CDR3, the DNA is TGTGCTCGGGACAGGGGAAGAAATTCACCCCTCCACTTT.